The 27 T cell receptor beta chains below come from one sample, sequenced in a study of cytomegalovirus exposure and HLA in healthy donors. With 60 Vbeta and 13 Jbeta primers, the PCR was carried out. Clones were sequenced by immunoSEQ multiplex PCR, and TCRdb holds only the in-frame ones, with some missing. The sample contains roughly 100,000 clones, over 12% of which appear only once. Sequencing used PBMCs. These receptors all stem from a female donor in good health and CMV-seronegative.

This clone was seen only a few times. The rearrangement joins TRBV7-2 to TRBJ2-1, with 11 bases fitting TRBD2. CDR3 length equals 18 residues. The V and J ends lost 1 base and 1 base, in that order; junction bases with no gene match: 6. From germline, CDR1 is SGHTA and CDR2 FQGNSA. The CDR3 reads CASSLVSGGVSSYNEQFF. The CDR3 DNA sequence: TGTGCCAGCAGCTTAGTTAGCGGGGGGGTGTCATCCTACAATGAGCAGTTCTTC.

This clone was picked up a small number of times. The identical CDR3 is also encoded by other nucleotide sequences in the sample. V is TRBV5-4 and J is TRBJ1-2; weak D call: TRBD1 (6 bases). The V and J ends lost 4 bases and 8 bases respectively, with 12 bases between them. This CDR3 is built from 12 residues. The germline CDR1 and CDR2 sequences are SGHNT and YYREEE (reference sequence). CDR3 coding DNA: TGTGCCAGCAGCCACACAGGGATGGGCTACACCTTC. Its protein product is CASSHTGMGYTF.

The chain recombines TRBV5-1 with TRBJ1-1; a weak D match, TRBD1 (5 bases). CDR1 and CDR2 (germline): SGHRS, YFSETQ. The CDR3 length is 13 residues. The V and J ends lost 0 bases and 6 bases respectively, with 9 bases between them. Written as DNA, the CDR3 is TGCGCCAGCAGCTTGGGGGGGGTTGCTGAAGCTTTCTTT. It translates to CASSLGGVAEAFF.

The J gene is TRBJ2-5, the V gene TRBV10-3; 11 bases are a match to TRBD2. The germline V gene encodes CDR1 ENHRY and CDR2 SYGVKD. CDR3 length: 15 residues. The junction had 7 bases not matched to a gene; V was cut back by 5 bases and J by 5 bases. This chain's CDR3 is CAISYNSGGAETQYF. DNA of the CDR3: TGTGCCATCAGTTACAATAGCGGGGGGGCGGAGACCCAGTACTTC.

This clone came up a few times. The rearrangement uses TRBV18 and TRBJ1-5, with D hard to call. Germline assignment: CDR1 KGHSH and CDR2 LQKENI. The CDR3 contains 13 residues. V dropped 0 bases and J dropped 7 bases, with 7 bases sitting between them. CDR3 in amino acids: CASSPPAGQPQHF. The CDR3 DNA reads TGTGCCAGCTCACCACCGGCAGGACAGCCCCAGCATTTT.

This chain links TRBV5-8 with TRBJ1-1, with 9 bases that match TRBD1. V dropped 1 base and J dropped 4; count of bases not matched to a gene: 11. This CDR3 has 17 residues. CDR1 is SGHTS and CDR2 is YDEGEE in the germline V gene. Here the CDR3 DNA reads TGTGCCAGCAGCTTGCCCCTCGGGACAGGGTGGGGCACTGAAGCTTTCTTT. This codes for CASSLPLGTGWGTEAFF.

The chain links TRBV9 to TRBJ2-5, with D possibly being TRBD1 (8 bases). CDR3 length: 16 residues. Germline lookup yields CDR1 SGDLS and CDR2 YYNGEE. V lost 4 bases to trimming and J lost 4 bases, with 20 bases between them. In nucleotides, the CDR3 is TGTGCCAGCAGCTTAACATTACAGGGGGAGGGAGAGACCCAGTACTTC. Translation: CASSLTLQGEGETQYF.

The chain links TRBV29-1 to TRBJ2-1; D gene unclear. Germline loops: CDR1 SQVTM, CDR2 ANQGSEA. Deletions cut 6 bases from V and 4 bases from J, with 10 bases between. This CDR3 comprises 12 residues. The CDR3 DNA is TGCAGCGTCATACGCGGATACAATGAGCAGTTCTTC. Amino acid sequence: CSVIRGYNEQFF.

The chain links TRBV18 to TRBJ2-7; tentatively, D is TRBD2 (6 bases). Trimming cost V 0 bases and J 1 base, with 7 bases left between them. The germline V gene encodes CDR1 KGHSH and CDR2 LQKENI. This CDR3 region has 14 residues. The CDR3 coding sequence is TGTGCCAGCTCACCACCGGGACTTTCCTACGAGCAGTACTTC. This gives the protein CASSPPGLSYEQYF.

This clone was seen a handful of times. This rearrangement joins TRBV5-4 to TRBJ2-7; the match to TRBD2 covers 10 bases. Germline V CDR1 and CDR2: SGHNT, YYREEE (reference sequence). V shed 0 bases and J 0 bases; nucleotides not matched to a gene: 3. There are 16 residues in the CDR3. The CDR3 nucleotides read TGTGCCAGCAGCTTGGTAGCGGGGGGCAACTCCTACGAGCAGTACTTC. This encodes CASSLVAGGNSYEQYF.

The rearrangement links TRBV15 to TRBJ2-7; a weak D match, TRBD1 (5 bases). This CDR3 is built from 13 residues. Trimming left V 0 bases short and J 3 bases short, with 6 bases between. Germline loops: CDR1 LNHNV, CDR2 YYDKDF (reference sequence). The CDR3 here is CATSRDRVYEQYF. CDR3 DNA sequence: TGTGCCACCAGCAGAGACAGGGTCTACGAGCAGTACTTC.

This chain links TRBV6-5 with TRBJ2-7, with 14 bases fitting TRBD2. Germline trimming cut 0 bases from V and 7 bases from J; bases unmatched to any gene: 5. Germline values: CDR1 MNHEY, CDR2 SVGAGI. This CDR3 has 16 residues. DNA for the CDR3: TGTGCCAGCAGTTACTCCCCGGGACTAGCGGGGGTTGAGCAGTACTTC. Translating it yields CASSYSPGLAGVEQYF.

Only a few counts were recorded for this clone. The chain uses TRBV4-1 and TRBJ1-1; D is undetermined. Trimming cost V 7 bases and J 6 bases, with 18 bases left between them. The CDR3 runs 14 residues. Germline V gives CDR1 MGHRA, CDR2 YSYEKL. CDR3 loop: CASTNRIRDPEAFF. The CDR3 nucleotides read TGCGCCAGCACTAACCGGATACGGGATCCTGAAGCTTTCTTT.

The V and J genes are TRBV27 and TRBJ1-3, with unresolved D. The CDR3 contains 13 residues. Germline-derived CDR1 and CDR2 are MNHEY and SMNVEV (reference sequence). Trimming left V 1 base short and J 4 bases short, with 5 bases between. CDR3 DNA sequence: TGTGCCAGCAGTTTATATAAAGGAAACACCATATATTTT. Translating it yields CASSLYKGNTIYF.

V gene TRBV7-6 combines with J gene TRBJ2-2, with D perhaps matching TRBD1 (5 bases). There are 17 residues in the CDR3. The germline V gene has CDR1 SGHVS and CDR2 FNYEAQ. V gave up 2 bases and J gave up 0 bases, with 13 bases separating them. CDR3 sequence: CASSLSRVTANTGELFF. DNA for the CDR3: TGTGCCAGCAGCTTAAGCAGGGTGACAGCGAACACCGGGGAGCTGTTTTTT.

V usage is TRBV6-1 and J usage is TRBJ2-7; the D gene is possibly TRBD1 (5 bases). Germline CDR1 is MNHNS and CDR2 is SASEGT. The V end was cut by 6 bases, the J end by 4 bases, with 13 bases between. This CDR3 contains 13 residues. The CDR3 coding sequence is TGTGCCAGCAGGACAGCGCTCGCGTACGAGCAGTACTTC. It is translated as CASRTALAYEQYF.

This clone appeared a few times. The J gene is TRBJ2-7, the V gene TRBV27; 9 nucleotides agree with TRBD2. The germline V gene has CDR1 MNHEY and CDR2 SMNVEV (reference sequence). The CDR3 spans 15 residues. V lost 3 bases, J lost 6 bases, and 9 bases stayed unmatched. The DNA of the CDR3 is TGTGCCAGCAGTTTTTCTGAGCGGGGGGTAGCCGAGCAGTACTTC. Translated, it gives CASSFSERGVAEQYF.

The rearrangement links TRBV5-4 to TRBJ1-4; 9 positions agree with TRBD1. This CDR3 has 14 residues. The germline V gene encodes CDR1 SGHNT and CDR2 YYREEE (reference sequence). V was pared by 0 bases and J by 11 bases, with 5 bases of the junction left unmatched. The CDR3 nucleotides are TGTGCCAGCAGCTTGGAGGGACAGGGCCGGAAACTGTTTTTT. Its protein is CASSLEGQGRKLFF.

The rearrangement links TRBV11-1 to TRBJ2-5, with D possibly being TRBD2 (7 bases). Germline values: CDR1 SGHAT, CDR2 FQDESV (reference sequence). V lost 1 base and J 3 bases, leaving 9 bases between the germline ends. This CDR3 spans 14 amino acids. CDR3 nucleotide sequence: TGTGCCAGCAGCTTAGTAGGGGGGGAAGAGACCCAGTACTTC. Translation: CASSLVGGEETQYF. The full variable domain, its missing parts supplied by reference TRBV11-1 and TRBJ2-5, is EAEVAQSPRYKITEKSQAVAFWCDPISGHATLYWYRQILGQGPELLVQFQDESVVDDSQLPKDRFSAERLKGVDSTLKIQPAELGDSAMYLCASSLVGGEETQYFGPGTRLLVL.

The chain joins TRBV5-1 to TRBJ2-2; weak D call: TRBD2 (5 bases). The CDR3 runs 15 residues. Trimming pared 0 bases from V and 6 bases from J, leaving 12 bases between. Germline V gives CDR1 SGHRS, CDR2 YFSETQ. The CDR3 DNA sequence: TGCGCCAGCAGCTTGGACGGGTTGGACTCCGGGGAGCTGTTTTTT. Its translation is CASSLDGLDSGELFF.

V usage is TRBV27 and J usage is TRBJ2-3; 8 bases fit TRBD2. Germline assignment: CDR1 MNHEY and CDR2 SMNVEV (reference sequence). The CDR3 is 17 residues long. Trimming took 5 bases from V and 3 from J; bases not matched to a gene: 13. The CDR3 protein is CASSTTFTGGPTDTQYF. CDR3 nucleotides: TGTGCCAGCAGTACCACCTTTACGGGAGGGCCGACAGATACGCAGTATTTT.

The chain recombines TRBV7-6 with TRBJ2-6; D call uncertain. This CDR3 has 14 residues. Trimming took 5 bases from V and 1 from J, leaving 6 bases between them. The germline V gene encodes CDR1 SGHVS and CDR2 FNYEAQ. Here the CDR3 reads CASSRRSGANVLTF. In DNA form, the CDR3 reads TGTGCCAGCAGCCGCAGGTCTGGGGCCAACGTCCTGACTTTC. The full variable domain, rest sourced from reference TRBV7-6 and TRBJ2-6, is GAGVSQSPRYKVTKRGQDVALRCDPISGHVSLYWYRQALGQGPEFLTYFNYEAQQDKSGLPNDRFSAERPEGSISTLTIQRTEQRDSAMYRCASSRRSGANVLTFGAGSRLTVL.

This clone was counted a few times. The CDR3 spells CASSRDRSTDTQYF. DNA of the CDR3: TGTGCCAGTAGCAGGGACAGGAGCACAGATACGCAGTATTTT. V and J are TRBV19 and TRBJ2-3; 8 bases are a match to TRBD1. Germline loops: CDR1 LNHDA, CDR2 SQIVND (reference sequence). Germline trimming cut 6 bases from V and 0 bases from J; bases unmatched to any gene: 2. This CDR3 spans 14 amino acids.

This chain uses TRBV7-9 with TRBJ2-7; weak D call: TRBD1 (5 bases). V shed 5 bases and J shed 0 bases, with 11 bases lying between them. Looked up from germline, CDR1 is SEHNR and CDR2 is FQNEAQ (reference sequence). CDR3 length: 14 amino acids. The CDR3 sequence is CASSDRTGSYEQYF. The CDR3 coding sequence is TGTGCCAGCAGCGACAGAACGGGCTCCTACGAGCAGTACTTC. The full variable domain, rest sourced from reference TRBV7-9 and TRBJ2-7, is DTGVSQNPRHKITKRGQNVTFRCDPISEHNRLYWYRQTLGQGPEFLTYFQNEAQLEKSRLLSDRFSAERPKGSFSTLEIQRTEQGDSAMYLCASSDRTGSYEQYFGPGTRLTVT.

The CDR3 loop reads CASSLSSGQGNYGYTF. DNA of the CDR3: TGTGCCAGCAGCTTATCCTCGGGACAGGGGAACTATGGCTACACCTTC. V and J are TRBV7-9 and TRBJ1-2, with 10 bases aligning to TRBD1. J was trimmed by 2 bases and V by 2 bases; bases with no gene match: 5. The length of the CDR3 is 16 residues. CDR1 is SEHNR and CDR2 is FQNEAQ in the germline V gene (reference sequence).

This chain joins TRBV11-2 and TRBJ1-1; TRBD1 matches at 7 bases. J lost 0 bases, V lost 3 bases, and 7 bases had no gene match. The CDR3 loop spans 16 amino acids. CDR1 and CDR2 from the germline V gene are SGHAT and FQNNGV. The CDR3 DNA is TGTGCCAGCAGCTTCGGGACCGGGACAGTGAACACTGAAGCTTTCTTT. Its translation: CASSFGTGTVNTEAFF.

The chain carries TRBV9 and TRBJ2-3; D might be TRBD2 (7 bases). Germline lookup yields CDR1 SGDLS and CDR2 YYNGEE. This CDR3 is built from 17 residues. V lost 2 bases, J lost 3 bases, and 19 bases lay in between. CDR3 sequence: CASSVGGGGVGTDTQYF. The DNA of the CDR3 is TGTGCCAGCAGCGTGGGAGGGGGAGGAGTGGGTACAGATACGCAGTATTTT.